Sequencing of this T cell receptor beta chain was carried out in a study of tumor and adjacent non-tumor tissue in lung cancer. No cell sorting was done before RNA was extracted from the tissue. This non-tumor lung sample came from over 3 cm beyond the tumor edge. Three rounds of nested PCR, following a modified ARM-PCR protocol, produced the TCRbeta library. TCRdb ran MiXCR on the multiplex PCR reads and lists one entry per CDR3 protein. The sample shows 80,000 or so distinct CDR3 sequences, more than 80% of them seen only once. This clonotype was observed once. An end of the junction does not agree with germline; a read error may underlie this. From germline, CDR1 is MNHEY and CDR2 SVGAGI. The CDR3 totals 17 residues.

What was sequenced was distant non-tumor lung tissue. The V and J genes are TRBV6-5 and TRBJ2-6, with a weak D call TRBD2 (6 bases). The clonotype was recovered from a man aged 60-69 years with non-small cell lung cancer. The CDR3 DNA reads as TGTGCCAGCAGCCTAGCGCGAGCCAGCTCTGGGACCAACGACCTGACTTTC. Translating it yields CASSLARASSGTNDLTF.